This T cell receptor (beta chain) was profiled in a study of neoadjuvant anti-PD-1 for oral cavity cancer (dated by TCRdb to the early 2020s). A note on the overall study: Before undergoing curative-intent surgical resection, most patients got three to four biweekly nivolumab doses at 3 mg/kg. Patients without progression received a fourth nivolumab dose around day 43 and underwent definitive surgical resection on days 50-56. Patients with complete response, partial response or stable disease by RECIST 1.1 were defined as responders, whereas patients with progression were defined as non-responders. There were roughly 11 patients in the parent correlative cohort, and the response rate was around 30%.

For this clone: Its antigen remains undetermined. No base quality information exists; no much larger clone differs at one position.

Overall results and qualifications from the work: After neoadjuvant nivolumab, non-responders showed significantly higher T cell clonality (Gini index) in PBMCs than responders did. Only three patients per response group were included in the TCR analyses, and the authors called for validation in larger cohorts. A higher pretreatment blood Treg/Th17 ratio correlated with both higher pretreatment blood TCRbeta clonality and lower post-treatment tumor TCRbeta clonality.

For deep sequencing, PBMC libraries mostly used around 470 ng of input genomic DNA, with six replicates for each sample. TCRbeta libraries were prepared with the immunoSEQ hsTCRbeta kit according to the manufacturer's instructions. The finished libraries were brought together in one pool at around 3.1 nM, which was then read using an Illumina NovaSeq 6000 S4 flow cell. Under the source paper's analysis protocol: The immunoSEQ Analyzer was used for raw data preprocessing and quality control. The analysis was limited to productive rearrangements, and each clonotype was defined by a unique CDR3 amino acid sequence. Using the R package tcR, the researchers computed the Gini-Simpson index as their estimate of repertoire clonality. Gini indices were compared with Student's t test, and associations with tumor size change were assessed by Pearson correlation. Drawn from immuneACCESS, this table holds only the in-frame rearrangements with V and J called that TCRdb kept. Clones are partly lost; checked studies trace under half to an unresolved V gene and leave the rest unexplained. V and J calls and clone size come straight from that table; D and trimming were deduced from the DNA. The sample table lists around 30,000 clones, just under 90% of them with a count of one. Jointly, the top ten make up 3.5% of the sample.

Interpreted using the paper, the time point label stands for: before neoadjuvant nivolumab. None of the patients had received prior systemic or radiation treatment, and all were newly diagnosed with stage II-IVA oral cavity squamous cell carcinoma. The cohort was made up of patients with locally advanced, HPV-negative oral cavity squamous cell carcinoma. Peripheral blood mononuclear cells were analyzed directly and were not maintained or expanded in culture. The samples were obtained from a longitudinal correlative study of a single-arm phase II trial testing neoadjuvant nivolumab in oral cavity squamous cell carcinoma. Subject-matched pre- and post-treatment PBMCs and tumors from three responders and three non-responders underwent genomic DNA-based TCRbeta sequencing. Peripheral blood mononuclear cells were drawn once before nivolumab treatment and a second time after treatment, when surgery took place. The Maxwell RSC DNA from Cells kit was used to extract genomic DNA from PBMCs.

According to the germline V gene, CDR1 reads SGHAT and CDR2 reads FQNNGV. Including the terminal cysteine and phenylalanine, the CDR3 comprises 13 residues. The retained sequence is limited to the CDR3, 39 bases, with the frame set at the first base. V lost 3 bases and J lost 0 bases; the stretch between them is 5 bases long. The chain couples TRBV11-2 to TRBJ1-1, with the D gene call left open. The clonotype originates from a person aged 40 to 85 with oral cavity squamous cell carcinoma. Sequenced material: PBMCs, taken before nivolumab (anti-PD-1) treatment. Read as DNA, the sequence is TGTGCCAGCAGCTTTGAGGTGAACACTGAAGCTTTCTTT. This translates into CASSFEVNTEAFF.